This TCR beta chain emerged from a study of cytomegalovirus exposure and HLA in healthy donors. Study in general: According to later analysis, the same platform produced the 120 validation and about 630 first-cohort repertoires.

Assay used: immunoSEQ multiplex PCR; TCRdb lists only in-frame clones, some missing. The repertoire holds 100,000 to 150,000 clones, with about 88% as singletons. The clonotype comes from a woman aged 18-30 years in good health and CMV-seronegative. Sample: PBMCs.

The CDR3 here is CASSFEGQPQHF. For the CDR3, the DNA is TGTGCCAGCAGTTTTGAGGGTCAGCCCCAGCATTTT. This chain joins TRBV27 and TRBJ1-5; D not certain. From germline, CDR1 is MNHEY and CDR2 SMNVEV (reference sequence). The CDR3 runs to 12 residues. The V end lost 3 bases, the J end lost 6 bases, and 6 bases lay between the germline ends.